These T cell receptor beta chains were read from a single sample in a study of blood T cell repertoires in COVID-19. Sequencing used immunoSEQ multiplex PCR; TCRdb keeps in-frame clones, though not all of them. The sample records some 160,000 clones, approximately 83% being singletons. Material: peripheral blood. Receptor source: an elderly woman with acute or convalescent COVID-19. CDR3s include the opening cysteine and the closing phenylalanine or tryptophan.

cdr3_aa v_call
CASSLTATTTNEKLFF TRBV5-1
CASSSTSGSSYNEQFF TRBV7-7
CAWVGLAGDTQYF TRBV30
CASSKGTGSYEQYF TRBV19
CATGQGLNTGELFF TRBV2
CASSLVQGYEQYF TRBV5-1
CASSFSSRGYGYTF TRBV7-9
CASSRTGVSGNTIYF TRBV4-1
CASSGQGTDTQYF TRBV2
CAWGRARTGIGNTIYF TRBV30
CASSFGLAGDQGETQYF TRBV5-6
CASSPAPGLAGDKDTQYF TRBV28
CASSVALLAGGQNEQFF TRBV9
CASSVALDSPLHF TRBV9
CSVDELAGDQSQYF TRBV29-1
CASSRLAGPQETQYF TRBV4-1
CASSIRGAEGLNIQYF TRBV19
CASSEARVHGYTF TRBV6-1
CATSRDLLAKTQYF TRBV15
CASSLGGRGNNQPQHF TRBV7-2
CASSPRGQGGRQGYNEQFF TRBV6-6
CASSLRGNQPQHF TRBV5-8
CASSPSLPGLAGGGADTQYF TRBV5-4
CASKMDRPQETQYF TRBV2
CASSVSQETQYF TRBV7-2
CASSIFRDYQPQHF TRBV19
CASTGQGAASLGYTF TRBV5-1
CASNGDRGPHEQYF TRBV6-4
CASSQDGLARREQYF TRBV4-2
CASSTLGQANTEAFF TRBV5-6
CASSGPRGGGSYEQYF TRBV6-1
CASSPWQGDNQPQHF TRBV19
CASSSIILNSPLHF TRBV28
CATRSAAGATYEQYF TRBV27
CASSRRSGGGTDTQYF TRBV14
CASRLAGDTDTQYF TRBV5-4
CASSPDSVGNTIYF TRBV28
CASSYDRGRLGYTF TRBV6-5
CASSSLAGGYADTQYF TRBV2
CASNTGFDEQYF TRBV2
CASSVGQRDTEAFF TRBV19
CASSVRDSPNSPLHF TRBV9
CASSYQDRTPQHF TRBV6-2/TRBV6-3
CSSEAGTEAFF TRBV29-1
CASSRTGWGEETQYF TRBV9
CASGKVRLAGGNEQFF TRBV18
CASSGSADTQYF TRBV9
CASSLSWGDNSPLHF TRBV5-1
CASSEGVLNEQFF TRBV2
CASSGDGHHNTIYF TRBV25-1
CASSRRAGAEETQYF TRBV6-6
CASSLGGVGQETQYF TRBV7-2
CASIGRGWALNTDTQYF TRBV27
CASSTTGINYGYTF TRBV19
CASSVGQSNTQYF TRBV19
CASSLSGKNYGYTF TRBV7-8
CAGQGPNTGELFF TRBV5-4
CASSRGTGGRNEQYF TRBV9
CASSYTILAKNTGELFF TRBV6-2/TRBV6-3
CASSLGVGGYDSPLHF TRBV7-2